Below are 28 T cell receptor beta chains sequenced from a single sample in a study of blood T cell repertoires in COVID-19. Profiling relied on immunoSEQ multiplex PCR, and the TCRdb table lists in-frame clones only, not all of them. The sample lists under 400,000 clones; about 89% were seen once. The sequenced sample consisted of peripheral blood. Receptors originate from a woman aged 25 to 39 with COVID-19, enrolled during active disease.

This rearrangement joins TRBV7-3 to TRBJ2-5; a weak D match, TRBD1 (6 bases). Germline CDR1 is SGHTA and CDR2 is FQGTGA. The CDR3 is 16 amino acids. Trimming removed 1 base from V and 2 bases from J, with 14 bases in between. The CDR3: CASSLIPGTPQETQYF. CDR3 nucleotide sequence: TGTGCCAGCAGCTTAATTCCCGGGACACCTCAAGAGACCCAGTACTTC.

The chain combines TRBV18 with TRBJ2-5; 8 bases map to TRBD1. CDR3 length: 16 residues. Germline CDR1 and CDR2: KGHSH and LQKENI. V lost 2 bases and J lost 5; bases outside the gene matches: 10. As DNA, the CDR3 is TGTGCCAGCTCACCAGGGCAGGGGGCGCGACAGGAGACCCAGTACTTC. Amino acid sequence: CASSPGQGARQETQYF.

This chain joins TRBV6-6 and TRBJ2-1; D gene uncertain. The V gene's germline CDR1 is MNHNY and CDR2 SVGAGI (reference sequence). This CDR3 has 13 amino acids. The V end was cut by 5 bases, the J end by 3 bases, with 8 bases between. CDR3 sequence: CASSNADYNEQFF. The DNA of the CDR3 is TGTGCCAGCAGTAACGCGGACTACAATGAGCAGTTCTTC.

This clone occurred once. The chain has TRBV4-1 and TRBJ1-1, with D maybe TRBD1 (5 bases). The CDR3 contains 15 residues. Germline V lookup: CDR1 MGHRA, CDR2 YSYEKL. Trimming shortened V by 0 bases and J by 2 bases, and 10 bases separated the two germline ends. The CDR3 sequence: CASSQDSGDNTEAFF. CDR3 in DNA: TGCGCCAGCAGCCAAGATTCGGGGGATAACACTGAAGCTTTCTTT.

The gene calls are TRBV7-9 and TRBJ2-7, with 9 bases lining up with TRBD1. The CDR3 contains 14 residues. Trimming took 4 bases from V and 4 from J; bases not matched to a gene: 5. Looked up from germline, CDR1 is SEHNR and CDR2 is FQNEAQ (reference sequence). Here the CDR3 DNA reads TGTGCCAGCAGCTATCCGGGACAGGGTTACGAGCAGTACTTC. The encoded protein is CASSYPGQGYEQYF.

The chain employs TRBV7-2 and TRBJ1-5, with D possibly matching TRBD1 (5 bases). CDR1 and CDR2 from the germline V gene are SGHTA and FQGNSA. The CDR3 spans 17 residues. V lost 1 base, J lost 1 base, and 14 bases lay in between. The CDR3 sequence: CASSLGRQGVSNQPQHF. CDR3 DNA: TGTGCCAGCAGCTTAGGACGGCAGGGCGTGAGCAATCAGCCCCAGCATTTT.

The chain employs TRBV5-1 and TRBJ2-7; 9 positions match TRBD2. This CDR3 comprises 15 residues. The germline CDR1 and CDR2 sequences are SGHRS and YFSETQ. The ends lost 0 bases at V and 5 bases at J; junction bases unmatched: 6. The CDR3 loop is CASSLDGGRADEQYF. The CDR3 nucleotides read TGCGCCAGCAGCTTGGATGGCGGGAGGGCCGACGAGCAGTACTTC.

CDR3 residues: CASRAQGRTEAFF. The CDR3 nucleotides read TGTGCCAGCAGAGCACAGGGTCGCACTGAAGCTTTCTTT. The chain employs TRBV27 and TRBJ1-1; weak D call: TRBD1 (6 bases). CDR3 length equals 13 residues. The V end was cut by 6 bases, the J end by 4 bases, with 12 bases between. Germline V gene sequence: CDR1 MNHEY, CDR2 SMNVEV (reference sequence).

CDR3 loop: CASSDRGSYNEQFF. The CDR3 DNA reads as TGTGCCAGCAGCGACAGGGGGTCCTACAATGAGCAGTTCTTC. The chain joins TRBV28 to TRBJ2-1; the match to TRBD1 covers 9 bases. The V gene end was trimmed by 6 bases and the J gene end by 1 base; junction bases not matched to a gene: 1. Germline V gene sequence: CDR1 MDHEN, CDR2 SYDVKM. The CDR3 spans 14 residues.

The rearrangement links TRBV9 to TRBJ2-5, with a tentative D call TRBD1 (5 bases). The CDR3 loop spans 15 amino acids. Germline assignment: CDR1 SGDLS and CDR2 YYNGEE. The V gene lost 3 bases and the J gene lost 0 bases, with 12 bases spanning the gap. For the CDR3, the DNA is TGTGCCAGCAGCGCAGGGCGACTGTACCAAGAGACCCAGTACTTC. Its translation is CASSAGRLYQETQYF.

The rearrangement links TRBV4-2 to TRBJ2-7; TRBD2 agrees at 10 bases. Germline trimming cut 2 bases from V and 4 bases from J; bases unmatched to any gene: 2. Per the germline V gene, CDR1 is LGHNA and CDR2 is YNFKEQ. The CDR3 consists of 14 residues. CDR3 bases: TGTGCCAGCAGCCAACCTAGCGGGAGTTACGAGCAGTACTTC. Amino acid sequence: CASSQPSGSYEQYF.

The chain couples TRBV12-3 or TRBV12-4 to TRBJ1-5, with D possibly TRBD1 on 5 matching bases. This CDR3 spans 13 amino acids. With 4 bases removed from V and 9 bases from J, the gap between germline ends came to 13 bases. In DNA, the CDR3 is TGTGCCAGCAGTTCTCGACCCGGGGGGCCCCAGCATTTT. Amino acid sequence: CASSSRPGGPQHF.

V is TRBV20-1 and J is TRBJ2-2, with 9 bases lining up with TRBD2. With V trimmed by 3 bases and J by 5 bases, 7 bases remained unmatched. The CDR3 has 15 amino acids. Germline V gene lookup returns CDR1 DFQATT and CDR2 SNEGSKA (reference sequence). CDR3 in DNA: TGCAGTGCTAGTTTGGCTAGCGGGACGACCGGGGAGCTGTTTTTT. Translation: CSASLASGTTGELFF.

The chain uses TRBV5-1 and TRBJ1-1, with TRBD1 matching 7 bases. The CDR3 has 16 amino acids. V gave up 5 bases and J gave up 6 bases; unmatched junction bases: 16. CDR1 is SGHRS, CDR2 YFSETQ, per germline. CDR3 region: CASSFTSDRFSSEAFF. The CDR3 DNA reads TGCGCCAGCAGTTTTACCTCGGACAGGTTTAGCTCTGAAGCTTTCTTT.

The chain carries TRBV9 and TRBJ1-1; D gene unclear. V was clipped by 3 bases and J by 5 bases, with 11 bases between them. This CDR3 region has 13 residues. Germline V CDR1 and CDR2: SGDLS, YYNGEE. In nucleotides, the CDR3 is TGTGCCAGCAGCGCAGACGGAGATACTGAAGCTTTCTTT. Amino acids: CASSADGDTEAFF.

The chain couples TRBV10-3 to TRBJ1-4; 7 nucleotides line up with TRBD1. The CDR3 sequence is 13 residues long. The V gene end was trimmed by 9 bases and the J gene end by 5 bases; junction bases not matched to a gene: 6. In germline, CDR1 is ENHRY, CDR2 SYGVKD. CDR3 residues: CAIRQGENEKLFF. In DNA form, the CDR3 reads TGTGCCATTCGACAGGGAGAGAATGAAAAACTGTTTTTT.

This clone appeared a few times. This chain connects TRBV18 to TRBJ2-5, with 7 bases identical to TRBD2. V gave up 6 bases and J gave up 6 bases; unmatched junction bases: 4. The CDR3 is 12 amino acids. In germline, CDR1 is KGHSH, CDR2 LQKENI. The CDR3: CASSDGRKTQYF. CDR3 sequence (DNA): TGTGCCAGCTCTGACGGGAGGAAGACCCAGTACTTC. Looking up the rest from reference TRBV18 and TRBJ2-5 gives the full variable domain: NAGVMQNPRHLVRRRGQEARLRCSPMKGHSHVYWYRQLPEEGLKFMVYLQKENIIDESGMPKERFSAEFPKEGPSILRIQQVVRGDSAAYFCASSDGRKTQYFGPGTRLLVL.

The chain carries TRBV9 and TRBJ2-3; D call uncertain. CDR1 is SGDLS and CDR2 is YYNGEE in the germline V gene. This CDR3 is 13 amino acids long. Trimming cost V 1 base and J 4 bases, with 7 bases left between them. CDR3 amino acids: CASSVMRSDTQYF. CDR3 nucleotide sequence: TGTGCCAGCAGCGTAATGAGATCAGATACGCAGTATTTT.

There are a few counts of this clone. J is TRBJ1-4 and V is TRBV28, with 10 bases aligning to TRBD1. The V gene's germline CDR1 is MDHEN and CDR2 SYDVKM. The CDR3 contains 15 residues. With 4 bases clipped from V and 8 bases from J, the junction kept 7 bases outside the gene matches. CDR3 protein: CASSSPGQGREKLFF. The CDR3 bases are TGTGCCAGCAGTTCACCGGGACAGGGGCGGGAAAAACTGTTTTTT.

V gene TRBV29-1 combines with J gene TRBJ2-1, with 11 bases identical to TRBD1. With V trimmed by 1 base and J by 6 bases, 5 bases remained unmatched. The germline gives CDR1 SQVTM, CDR2 ANQGSEA. This CDR3 has 15 residues. The CDR3 nucleotides are TGCAGCGTTGAAGGGGAAGGACAGGGGGCCAATGAGCAGTTCTTC. This gives the protein CSVEGEGQGANEQFF.

The chain joins TRBV4-2 to TRBJ2-7; 10 bases agree with TRBD1. The V segment lost 4 bases and the J segment 2 bases; nucleotides outside the gene matches: 2. Germline V CDR1 and CDR2: LGHNA, YNFKEQ. The CDR3 covers 14 residues. CDR3 in DNA: TGTGCCAGCAGCCGGGACAGGGGAACCTACGAGCAGTACTTC. Translating gives CASSRDRGTYEQYF.

The J gene is TRBJ1-1, the V gene TRBV6-5, with 9 nucleotides matching TRBD1. The CDR3 loop spans 14 amino acids. Germline V gene lookup returns CDR1 MNHEY and CDR2 SVGAGI. The junction had 7 bases not matched to a gene; V was cut back by 7 bases and J by 4 bases. This CDR3 reads CASTLTGGSTEAFF. The CDR3 nucleotides are TGTGCCAGCACCTTGACAGGGGGGAGCACTGAAGCTTTCTTT.

The chain combines TRBV10-2 with TRBJ2-6, with 8 nucleotides matching TRBD1. Unmatched junction bases numbered 5, after V lost 7 bases and J lost 3 bases. The CDR3 length is 15 residues. CDR1 and CDR2 (germline): WSHSY, SAAADI. CDR3 coding DNA: TGCGCCAGCAAAGACAGGGGCGGTGGGGCCAACGTCCTGACTTTC. Protein product: CASKDRGGGANVLTF.

This clone was seen once. This rearrangement joins TRBV19 to TRBJ2-5, with 13 bases matching TRBD2. V dropped 5 bases and J dropped 7; count of bases not matched to a gene: 10. The CDR3 covers 16 residues. Germline CDR1 and CDR2: LNHDA and SQIVND (reference sequence). The CDR3 region has the DNA TGTGCCAGTAGTCTCTTCGGACTAGCGGGAGATGGGACCCAGTACTTC. This sequence encodes CASSLFGLAGDGTQYF.

This clone turned up a few times. This chain connects TRBV11-2 to TRBJ2-3, with unresolved D. The CDR3 totals 14 residues. V shed 5 bases and J shed 6 bases, with 15 bases lying between them. The germline V gene encodes CDR1 SGHAT and CDR2 FQNNGV. The CDR3: CASSRLQARDTQYF. The CDR3, as DNA: TGTGCCAGCAGCCGGCTGCAGGCCAGGGATACGCAGTATTTT.

V gene TRBV7-6 combines with J gene TRBJ2-3, with D possibly TRBD1 on 6 matching bases. This CDR3 spans 13 amino acids. V lost 2 bases and J 7 bases, leaving 10 bases between the germline ends. CDR1 and CDR2 (germline): SGHVS, FNYEAQ. CDR3 protein: CASSLRQANTQYF. In nucleotides, the CDR3 is TGTGCCAGCAGCTTAAGACAGGCAAATACGCAGTATTTT.

The chain recombines TRBV28 with TRBJ2-1; 7 positions match TRBD1. Germline CDR1 reads MDHEN; CDR2 reads SYDVKM. V lost 11 bases and J lost 2; bases outside the gene matches: 3. The CDR3 has 12 residues. As DNA, the CDR3 is TGTGCCGCCGGACAGGCCTACAATGAGCAGTTCTTC. Translation: CAAGQAYNEQFF.

In this sample, this clone turned up once. The chain employs TRBV6-6 and TRBJ1-2, with 8 positions matching TRBD1. CDR1 and CDR2 from the germline V gene are MNHNY and SVGAGI (reference sequence). The CDR3 length is 13 residues. J lost 6 bases, V lost 6 bases, and 6 bases had no gene match. CDR3: CASSRTGNDGYTF. The CDR3 region has the DNA TGTGCCAGCAGCCGGACAGGGAACGATGGCTACACCTTC.